This T cell receptor (beta chain) emerged from a study of blood T cell repertoires in COVID-19. About the study: The United States, Italy and Spain provided the acute and convalescent COVID-19 samples.

The method was immunoSEQ multiplex PCR; TCRdb's version includes in-frame clones alone and lacks a portion of them. The table records approximately 140,000 clones, 80% to 90% of them present only once. Germline CDR1 is LNHDA and CDR2 is SQIVND (reference sequence). With V trimmed by 3 bases and J by 2 bases, 4 bases remained unmatched. The CDR3 contains 14 residues. The chain carries TRBV19 and TRBJ2-7; 7 nucleotides line up with TRBD2. The material sequenced was peripheral blood. The sequence came from a man aged 55 to 70 with active or convalescent COVID-19. The CDR3, as DNA: TGTGCCAGTAGTATGCAAGCGGGAACCTACGAGCAGTACTTC. This sequence encodes CASSMQAGTYEQYF.